This T cell receptor beta chain derives from a study of beta chain features in type 1 diabetes. Study-wide results and limits: Since sequencing was performed on cDNA, cells with high TCR expression could be over-represented. Naive, central memory and regulatory TCRB repertoires appeared more similar among patients than healthy donors. The VDJ junctions of type 1 diabetes patients carried fewer insertions and more deletions.

Points on this clone: What it binds is not known.

Germline CDR1 and CDR2: KGHSH and LQKENI. This CDR3 contains 15 residues. The J segment lost 4 bases and the V segment lost 3 bases, leaving 5 bases of the junction unmatched. Every bit of the isolated RNA underwent reverse transcription, so sequencing read expressed TCRB transcripts. This table comes from immunoSEQ multiplex PCR, and its TCRdb copy is limited to in-frame clones, with some not included. The top ten hold around 0.02% of the sample, which has 900,000 or so clones, 15% to 20% seen once. The sequence derives from a woman under 30 in good health. The rearrangement uses TRBV18 and TRBJ2-3; 9 bases map to TRBD2. Sequencing was done on a sample of naive CD4+ T cells from blood. The CDR3 here is CASSPSGLAPDTQYF. CDR3 nucleotide sequence: TGTGCCAGCTCACCTTCAGGACTAGCGCCAGATACGCAGTATTTT.